The clone carrying this T cell receptor beta chain has ten or more counts. This sample is part of a study of blood T cells in healthy people across ages. Primed by a sample-barcoded 5' primer and a J-beta primer mix, a second PCR proceeded for about 6 to 11 cycles. One entry per CDR3 protein results from TCRdb running MiXCR on the 5' RACE reads. The sample lists around 790,000 distinct CDR3 sequences; more than 40% were seen once. The CDR3 is 16 amino acids. Looked up from germline, CDR1 is PRHDT and CDR2 is FYEKMQ (reference sequence). V lost 0 bases and J 7 bases, leaving 13 bases between the germline ends.

J is TRBJ2-6 and V is TRBV13; a possible D gene is TRBD2 (5 bases). Sequenced: blood. This clonotype originated in a man in his fifties or sixties in good health. The CDR3 DNA reads TGTGCCAGCAGCTTAGGCTTCCGGGGAGTAGCCAACGTCCTGACTTTC. It yields the protein CASSLGFRGVANVLTF.